This passage covers 18 T cell receptor beta chains from one sample sequenced in a study of T cell responses to AZD1222 COVID-19 vaccine. TCRdb keeps only in-frame clones here, not all; method: immunoSEQ multiplex PCR. The table has about 120,000 clones, roughly 90% seen once. Sequencing used peripheral blood, obtained 28 days after the second AZD1222 dose. The receptors shown here come from an adult who received the AZD1222 COVID-19 vaccine.

The gene calls are TRBV19 and TRBJ2-1, with D perhaps assigned TRBD1 or TRBD2 (6 bases each). Germline V gene sequence: CDR1 LNHDA, CDR2 SQIVND (reference sequence). V was pared by 5 bases and J by 8 bases, with 13 bases between. This CDR3 contains 13 residues. CDR3 sequence (DNA): TGTGCCAGTAGTCTCGGGGGCCGGGATGAGCAGTTCTTC. This encodes CASSLGGRDEQFF. The full variable domain, rest sourced from reference TRBV19 and TRBJ2-1, is DGGITQSPKYLFRKEGQNVTLSCEQNLNHDAMYWYRQDPGQGLRLIYYSQIVNDFQKGDIAEGYSVSREKKESFPLTVTSAQKNPTAFYLCASSLGGRDEQFFGPGTRLTVL.

The rearrangement links TRBV19 to TRBJ1-2, with 11 bases that match TRBD1. The germline V gene encodes CDR1 LNHDA and CDR2 SQIVND (reference sequence). The CDR3 is made up of 15 amino acids. The trim removed 3 bases at V and 5 bases at J, leaving 5 bases unmatched. The chain's CDR3 is CASSMFGQGAYGYTF. CDR3 nucleotides: TGTGCCAGTAGTATGTTCGGACAGGGGGCGTATGGCTACACCTTC.

CDR3 in amino acids: CASSQWVGTEAFF. The CDR3 nucleotides are TGCGCCAGCAGCCAATGGGTCGGCACTGAAGCTTTCTTT. The chain has TRBV4-3 and TRBJ1-1; no definite D call. Germline loops: CDR1 LGHNA, CDR2 YSLEER. CDR3 size: 13 residues. V lost 2 bases to trimming and J lost 4 bases, with 8 bases between them.

This sequence joins TRBV14 and TRBJ1-6; D not certain. CDR1 and CDR2 from the germline V gene are SGHDN and FVKESK. Trimming pared 0 bases from V and 0 bases from J, leaving 9 bases between. This CDR3 is built from 17 residues. The DNA for the CDR3 is TGTGCCAGCAGCCAAGAAACCCACGTCTCCTATAATTCACCCCTCCACTTT. Protein product: CASSQETHVSYNSPLHF.

Many counts were recorded for this clone. The DNA of the CDR3 is TGTGCCAGCAGCTCCCAAGGTCTCTATGGCTACACCTTC. It is translated as CASSSQGLYGYTF. The gene calls are TRBV7-2 and TRBJ1-2; D is undetermined. The CDR3 sequence is 13 residues long. The germline CDR1 and CDR2 sequences are SGHTA and FQGNSA. Trimming took off 4 bases at V and 4 bases at J, with 10 bases between the two ends.

V is TRBV7-9 and J is TRBJ1-6; D uncertain. The CDR3 has 13 residues. The V end lost 6 bases, the J end lost 6 bases, and 9 bases lay between the germline ends. Germline lookup yields CDR1 SEHNR and CDR2 FQNEAQ (reference sequence). The chain's CDR3 is CASSPAGNSPLHF. The CDR3 DNA is TGTGCCAGCAGTCCCGCTGGTAATTCACCCCTCCACTTT.

The rearrangement uses TRBV5-1 and TRBJ1-2; D ambiguous. The CDR3 runs 15 residues. Trimming stripped 0 bases from V and 8 bases from J, with 17 bases between. The germline gives CDR1 SGHRS, CDR2 YFSETQ. The CDR3: CASSLGGGEGVGYTF. DNA for the CDR3: TGCGCCAGCAGCTTGGGTGGCGGCGAAGGTGTCGGCTACACCTTC.

The table lists this clone with a few counts. The chain has TRBV19 and TRBJ1-2; D is uncertain. V was cut by 9 bases and J by 8 bases, with 19 bases left in between. The CDR3 has 13 amino acids. Per the germline V gene, CDR1 is LNHDA and CDR2 is SQIVND (reference sequence). Here the CDR3 reads CASWTERPWGYTF. DNA for the CDR3: TGTGCCAGCTGGACTGAGCGGCCGTGGGGCTACACCTTC.

This rearrangement joins TRBV6-5 to TRBJ2-7, with TRBD2 as a possible D gene (7 bases). This CDR3 spans 14 amino acids. Germline lookup yields CDR1 MNHEY and CDR2 SVGAGI. The V end was cut by 8 bases, the J end by 4 bases, with 18 bases between. The CDR3 spells CASAQSGTLYEQYF. The CDR3, as DNA: TGTGCCAGCGCCCAGAGCGGGACACTTTACGAGCAGTACTTC.

This clone has only a few counts. This rearrangement joins TRBV19 to TRBJ1-1; tentative D call: TRBD1 (5 bases). The CDR3 extends over 14 amino acids. V was clipped by 7 bases and J by 4 bases, with 16 bases between them. From germline, CDR1 is LNHDA and CDR2 SQIVND (reference sequence). The CDR3 loop is CASTRQFVSTEAFF. The CDR3 nucleotides are TGTGCCAGTACAAGACAGTTTGTTTCCACTGAAGCTTTCTTT.

The chain has TRBV2 and TRBJ2-1; D might be TRBD1 (5 bases). The CDR3 runs 14 residues. Between the trimmed V and J ends, which lost 0 bases and 3 bases, there was a span of 6 bases. Looked up from germline, CDR1 is SNHLY and CDR2 is FYNNEI. CDR3 DNA sequence: TGTGCCAGCAGTGAAGCGGGGCACTACAATGAGCAGTTCTTC. It is translated as CASSEAGHYNEQFF.

This clone was observed a handful of times. The rearrangement joins TRBV10-3 to TRBJ2-5, with 7 positions matching TRBD1. Germline V gene sequence: CDR1 ENHRY, CDR2 SYGVKD. The CDR3 extends over 13 amino acids. Germline trimming cut 9 bases from V and 4 bases from J; bases unmatched to any gene: 8. CDR3 in amino acids: CAIEQGPGETQYF. The CDR3 nucleotides are TGTGCCATTGAACAGGGGCCGGGAGAGACCCAGTACTTC.

The J gene is TRBJ2-7, the V gene TRBV2; TRBD1 agrees at 7 bases. The CDR3 covers 13 residues. The J segment lost 2 bases and the V segment lost 4 bases, leaving 2 bases of the junction unmatched. Germline CDR1 and CDR2: SNHLY and FYNNEI. CDR3 sequence (DNA): TGTGCCAGCAGTGTTCAGGGGGCCTACGAGCAGTACTTC. This codes for CASSVQGAYEQYF.

This sequence joins TRBV28 and TRBJ2-7; TRBD2 is a possible D gene (6 bases). Germline-derived CDR1 and CDR2 are MDHEN and SYDVKM. With 3 bases removed from V and 3 bases from J, the gap between germline ends came to 9 bases. CDR3 length: 13 amino acids. The CDR3 reads CASSLRGLYEQYF. In DNA form, the CDR3 reads TGTGCCAGCAGTTTGCGGGGCCTCTACGAGCAGTACTTC.

This clone was recorded only once. The chain is built from TRBV2 and TRBJ2-7, with a tentative D call TRBD1 (7 bases). Germline V gene data show CDR1 as SNHLY and CDR2 as FYNNEI. V was clipped by 3 bases and J by 2 bases, with 14 bases between them. This CDR3 spans 15 amino acids. The CDR3 DNA sequence: TGTGCCAGCAGTGACAGGGGGGCGGGGACCTACGAGCAGTACTTC. It is translated as CASSDRGAGTYEQYF.

The rearrangement links TRBV10-3 to TRBJ2-7; TRBD2 matches 7 bases. This CDR3 is built from 15 residues. CDR1 and CDR2 from the germline V gene are ENHRY and SYGVKD. V lost 4 bases, J lost 2 bases, and 8 bases stayed unmatched. The CDR3 is CAISGMASGTYEQYF. The CDR3, as DNA: TGTGCCATCAGTGGAATGGCTAGCGGAACCTACGAGCAGTACTTC.

A word on this clone: The sample has other DNA sequences that encode this CDR3 too. J is TRBJ1-3 and V is TRBV7-2; D is ambiguous. This CDR3 spans 15 amino acids. The germline V gene encodes CDR1 SGHTA and CDR2 FQGNSA. V was shortened by 6 bases and J by 1 base, with 13 bases between the two germline ends. The CDR3 protein is CASSLGGGSGNTIYF. The DNA for the CDR3 is TGTGCCAGCAGTTTGGGTGGAGGGTCTGGAAACACCATATATTTT.

This clone was seen a single time. V gene TRBV5-1 combines with J gene TRBJ2-7, with TRBD2 matching 15 bases. The germline gives CDR1 SGHRS, CDR2 YFSETQ. V trimming: 5 bases; J trimming: 5 bases; junction bases outside the gene matches: 14. The CDR3 extends over 18 amino acids. The CDR3 loop reads CASRRYGLAGGRSHEQYF. In DNA form, the CDR3 reads TGCGCCAGCAGGCGTTACGGACTAGCGGGGGGGCGGTCCCACGAGCAGTACTTC.